Listed below are T cell receptor beta chains from one sample, sequenced in a study of CD8 T cells in ankylosing spondylitis. TCRdb ran MiXCR on the 5' RACE reads and lists one entry per CDR3 protein. Of approximately 350,000 distinct CDR3 sequences in the sample, roughly 15% are singletons; the top ten hold around 0.99%. Source material: blood, either unsorted or a sorted T cell fraction (not recorded which). These receptors were collected from a male donor with ankylosing spondylitis or in good health (not recorded which). Each CDR3 is given with its conserved first and last residue. The order of the fields is CDR3 DNA, CDR3 protein, clone size, V gene, D gene, J gene. The D gene is left open where the match is weak. The size of a clone is reported for some rows only, either as once, few or many, or as a class for expanded clones.

cdr3_nt: TGTGCCAGCAGTCTACTAGTTACTATGGGCTACACCTTC
cdr3_aa: CASSLLVTMGYTF
clone_size: few
v_call: TRBV12-3/TRBV12-4
d_call: NA
j_call: TRBJ1-2

cdr3_nt: TGTGCCAGCAGTTTAGCGCTAACGGGAAATCTGAACACTGAAGCTTTCTTT
cdr3_aa: CASSLALTGNLNTEAFF
clone_size: few
v_call: TRBV12-3/TRBV12-4
d_call: NA
j_call: TRBJ1-1

cdr3_nt: TGTGCCAGCAACCTGGACGGGACTTTCACAGATACGCAGTATTTT
cdr3_aa: CASNLDGTFTDTQYF
clone_size: few
v_call: TRBV12-3/TRBV12-4
d_call: NA
j_call: TRBJ2-3

cdr3_nt: TGTGCCAGCAGCCAGCCCGGGACTAGCGGGAGCAATGAGCAGTTCTTC
cdr3_aa: CASSQPGTSGSNEQFF
clone_size: NA
v_call: TRBV3-1
d_call: TRBD2
j_call: TRBJ2-1

cdr3_nt: TGCGCCAGCAGCTCCCTAACTAGCGGGAGCGGAGATACGCAGTATTTT
cdr3_aa: CASSSLTSGSGDTQYF
clone_size: NA
v_call: TRBV5-1
d_call: TRBD2
j_call: TRBJ2-3

cdr3_nt: TGTGCCAGCAGTAGCCCTGACAGGGCGAACGAGCAGTACTTC
cdr3_aa: CASSSPDRANEQYF
clone_size: few
v_call: TRBV27
d_call: TRBD1
j_call: TRBJ2-7

cdr3_nt: TGTGCCAGCAGCCTCTGGACAGGGGAGAACTTGCAGACCCAGTACTTC
cdr3_aa: CASSLWTGENLQTQYF
clone_size: NA
v_call: TRBV5-5
d_call: TRBD1
j_call: TRBJ2-5

cdr3_nt: TGTGCCTGCAGCCCCAGCTCTAGCGGGAGTAATGAGCAGTACTTC
cdr3_aa: CACSPSSSGSNEQYF
clone_size: few
v_call: TRBV3-1
d_call: TRBD2
j_call: TRBJ2-7

cdr3_nt: TGTGCCATCAGTGAGTCACAGTCGATGAACACTGAAGCTTTCTTT
cdr3_aa: CAISESQSMNTEAFF
clone_size: many
v_call: TRBV10-3
d_call: NA
j_call: TRBJ1-1

cdr3_nt: TGTGCCAGCAGCGTAGAGTCAGCGGGATACCAGTTCTTC
cdr3_aa: CASSVESAGYQFF
clone_size: few
v_call: TRBV9
d_call: TRBD2
j_call: TRBJ2-1

cdr3_nt: TGCAGCGTTGGGGACACCGACACAGATACGCAGTATTTT
cdr3_aa: CSVGDTDTDTQYF
clone_size: NA
v_call: TRBV29-1
d_call: NA
j_call: TRBJ2-3

cdr3_nt: TGTGCCAGCAGCCTAAGGACTAGCTTGGTGGAGCTGTTTTTT
cdr3_aa: CASSLRTSLVELFF
clone_size: NA
v_call: TRBV7-2
d_call: TRBD2
j_call: TRBJ2-2

cdr3_nt: TGTGCCAGCAGTTCTAATACCGGGTCCGGGAGATACGAGCAGTACTTC
cdr3_aa: CASSSNTGSGRYEQYF
clone_size: few
v_call: TRBV12-3/TRBV12-4
d_call: NA
j_call: TRBJ2-7

cdr3_nt: TGTGCCAGCCACGAGAACACCGGGGAGCTGTTTTTT
cdr3_aa: CASHENTGELFF
clone_size: NA
v_call: TRBV7-2
d_call: NA
j_call: TRBJ2-2

cdr3_nt: TGTGCCAGCACCCTTTGGGGCAGAGGAAACACCATATATTTT
cdr3_aa: CASTLWGRGNTIYF
clone_size: many
v_call: TRBV12-3/TRBV12-4
d_call: NA
j_call: TRBJ1-3

cdr3_nt: TGCAGTGCTAGAGATCAGCGGAGCTCCTACGAGCAGTACTTC
cdr3_aa: CSARDQRSSYEQYF
clone_size: NA
v_call: TRBV20-1
d_call: NA
j_call: TRBJ2-7

cdr3_nt: TGTGCCAGCAGTCGCCGGGAGGGGGCTTCGGTGAGGGAGCAGTACTTC
cdr3_aa: CASSRREGASVREQYF
clone_size: NA
v_call: TRBV6-1
d_call: NA
j_call: TRBJ2-7

cdr3_nt: TGCAGTGCTAACCCGGGGAGGGGGCGGAATCAGCCCCAGCATTTT
cdr3_aa: CSANPGRGRNQPQHF
clone_size: few
v_call: TRBV20-1
d_call: TRBD1
j_call: TRBJ1-5

cdr3_nt: TGTGCCAGCAGCGCCGGGACGTCACAAGAGACCCAGTACTTC
cdr3_aa: CASSAGTSQETQYF
clone_size: NA
v_call: TRBV5-6
d_call: NA
j_call: TRBJ2-5

cdr3_nt: TGCAGCGTTGACCCCCTCACAGGGGTCCCCAATGAGCAGTTCTTC
cdr3_aa: CSVDPLTGVPNEQFF
clone_size: NA
v_call: TRBV29-1
d_call: TRBD1
j_call: TRBJ2-1

cdr3_nt: TGCGCCAGCAGCCTCGACGGGACTTCAATGAACACTGAAGCTTTCTTT
cdr3_aa: CASSLDGTSMNTEAFF
clone_size: NA
v_call: TRBV5-1
d_call: NA
j_call: TRBJ1-1

cdr3_nt: TGTGCCAGCAGCTCCCCTTTGAGCACAGATACGCAGTATTTT
cdr3_aa: CASSSPLSTDTQYF
clone_size: many
v_call: TRBV7-2
d_call: NA
j_call: TRBJ2-3

cdr3_nt: TGTGCCAGCAGCTCATTCTTAGCGGGGGGATCGGATACGCAGTATTTT
cdr3_aa: CASSSFLAGGSDTQYF
clone_size: NA
v_call: TRBV11-3
d_call: TRBD2
j_call: TRBJ2-3

cdr3_nt: TGTGCCAGCAGCGTTCCCCCCTGGTCCCCGAACACTGAAGCTTTCTTT
cdr3_aa: CASSVPPWSPNTEAFF
clone_size: few
v_call: TRBV11-2
d_call: NA
j_call: TRBJ1-1